One and the same sample provided the 20 T cell receptor beta chains below, sequenced in a study of T cell repertoires in cytomegalovirus infection. TCRdb itself ran the reads through MiXCR, one entry per CDR3 protein. The sample includes about 130,000 distinct CDR3 sequences, 20% to 30% of them seen just once. No antigen is known for these receptors. The specimen sequenced was PBMCs, sequenced either directly or after in vitro stimulation (not recorded which). Receptors were obtained from a human donor in good health (CMV status not recorded). Some clones in this sample may be carry-over from other donors' samples.

The rearrangement joins TRBV11-2 to TRBJ2-2; D perhaps matches TRBD2 (6 bases). V was cut by 6 bases and J by 8 bases, with 16 bases left in between. Germline lookup yields CDR1 SGHAT and CDR2 FQNNGV. The CDR3 consists of 14 residues. DNA of the CDR3: TGTGCCAGCAGACGCGGGATTCAGGGAGGGGAGCTGTTTTTT. Protein sequence: CASRRGIQGGELFF. Looking up the rest from reference TRBV11-2 and TRBJ2-2 gives the full variable domain: EAGVAQSPRYKIIEKRQSVAFWCNPISGHATLYWYQQILGQGPKLLIQFQNNGVVDDSQLPKDRFSAERLKGVDSTLKIQPAKLEDSAVYLCASRRGIQGGELFFGEGSRLTVL.

This chain uses TRBV7-9 with TRBJ2-1, with 8 positions matching TRBD2. This CDR3 contains 16 residues. Trimming removed 7 bases from V and 2 bases from J; junction bases left unmatched: 10. The germline V gene encodes CDR1 SEHNR and CDR2 FQNEAQ (reference sequence). The CDR3 nucleotides read TGTGCCAGCACCGTTAGCGGGGTAATTACCTACAATGAGCAGTTCTTC. Protein sequence: CASTVSGVITYNEQFF.

V gene TRBV7-2 combines with J gene TRBJ2-5; the match to TRBD2 covers 8 bases. This CDR3 is built from 14 residues. Germline V lookup: CDR1 SGHTA, CDR2 FQGNSA. The trim removed 5 bases at V and 1 base at J, leaving 3 bases unmatched. Written as DNA, the CDR3 is TGTGCCAGCAGCCCCACTAGCGGCCAAGAGACCCAGTACTTC. Protein product: CASSPTSGQETQYF.

This clonotype showed up many times. The genes are TRBV7-9 and TRBJ2-2; D is uncertain. The CDR3 loop spans 14 amino acids. Germline V gene data show CDR1 as SEHNR and CDR2 as FQNEAQ (reference sequence). Trimming took off 5 bases at V and 6 bases at J, with 13 bases between the two ends. CDR3 residues: CASSVEPRSGELFF. The CDR3 coding sequence is TGTGCCAGCAGCGTAGAGCCCCGGTCCGGGGAGCTGTTTTTT.

This clonotype has just a few counts. The chain uses TRBV19 and TRBJ1-5, with a weak D call TRBD1 (5 bases). The CDR3 spans 14 residues. The V gene's germline CDR1 is LNHDA and CDR2 SQIVND (reference sequence). Between the trimmed V and J ends, which lost 5 bases and 3 bases, there was a span of 11 bases. In DNA form, the CDR3 reads TGTGCCAGTAGTCTTCGGGGGTTCAATCAGCCCCAGCATTTT. It translates to CASSLRGFNQPQHF.

This rearrangement joins TRBV19 to TRBJ1-1, with D hard to call. V lost 8 bases and J 5 bases, leaving 9 bases between the germline ends. CDR3 length equals 11 residues. Germline V CDR1 and CDR2: LNHDA, SQIVND (reference sequence). In DNA form, the CDR3 reads TGTGCCAGTGGATCGTGGACTGAAGCTTTCTTT. Residues: CASGSWTEAFF.

This clonotype was recorded a few times. J is TRBJ1-5 and V is TRBV2, with D uncertain. This CDR3 is 14 amino acids long. Trimming stripped 6 bases from V and 3 bases from J, with 12 bases between. CDR1 and CDR2 from the germline V gene are SNHLY and FYNNEI. CDR3: CASRSRSINQPQHF. CDR3 in DNA: TGTGCCAGCAGGAGTCGGTCTATCAATCAGCCCCAGCATTTT. Looking up the rest from reference TRBV2 and TRBJ1-5 gives the full variable domain: EPEVTQTPSHQVTQMGQEVILRCVPISNHLYFYWYRQILGQKVEFLVSFYNNEISEKSEIFDDQFSVERPDGSNFTLKIRSTKLEDSAMYFCASRSRSINQPQHFGDGTRLSIL.

The rearrangement links TRBV7-4 to TRBJ2-7; D is perhaps TRBD1 (5 bases). The germline V gene has CDR1 SGHVT and CDR2 SQSDAQ. The CDR3 loop spans 13 amino acids. V lost 2 bases to trimming and J lost 5 bases, with 10 bases between them. The CDR3 loop is CASSLRGTHEQYF. CDR3 bases: TGTGCCAGCAGCTTAAGGGGAACCCACGAGCAGTACTTC.

This clonotype has at least ten counts. V usage is TRBV28 and J usage is TRBJ2-5; no clear D gene. Deletions cut 3 bases from V and 5 bases from J, with 10 bases between. The germline V gene has CDR1 MDHEN and CDR2 SYDVKM. The CDR3 is made up of 13 amino acids. The chain's CDR3 is CASSFWQGETQYF. The CDR3 nucleotides read TGTGCCAGCAGTTTTTGGCAAGGGGAGACCCAGTACTTC.

This clonotype was seen many times. The chain joins TRBV7-2 to TRBJ2-3; 12 nucleotides align to TRBD1. The CDR3 extends over 19 amino acids. Germline CDR1 is SGHTA and CDR2 is FQGNSA. The ends lost 1 base at V and 3 bases at J; junction bases unmatched: 11. The CDR3 loop is CASSLEGTGGFTLTDTQYF. CDR3 DNA sequence: TGTGCCAGCAGCTTAGAGGGGACAGGGGGCTTTACTTTGACAGATACGCAGTATTTT.

CDR3 bases: TGCAGTGCTACATACGGGACCAATTACAATGAGCAGTTCTTC. The encoded protein is CSATYGTNYNEQFF. This chain links TRBV20-1 with TRBJ2-1; D tentatively fits TRBD1 or TRBD2 (5 bases each). V lost 4 bases and J 4 bases, leaving 14 bases between the germline ends. Germline V lookup: CDR1 DFQATT, CDR2 SNEGSKA (reference sequence). The length of the CDR3 is 14 residues.

This clonotype was seen ten or more times. The V call is TRBV7-2, the J call TRBJ2-3; D gene unclear. Germline loops: CDR1 SGHTA, CDR2 FQGNSA. The CDR3 sequence is 16 residues long. The V and J ends lost 0 bases and 1 base respectively, with 11 bases between them. The CDR3 region has the DNA TGTGCCAGCAGCTTAGCGCAGGCGAGCGGCACAGATACGCAGTATTTT. It encodes CASSLAQASGTDTQYF. Filled out from reference TRBV7-2 and TRBJ2-3, the complete variable domain reads GAGVSQSPSNKVTEKGKDVELRCDPISGHTALYWYRQSLGQGLEFLIYFQGNSAPDKSGLPSDRFSAERTGGSVSTLTIQRTQQEDSAVYLCASSLAQASGTDTQYFGPGTRLTVL.

This clonotype was seen a single time. The rearrangement links TRBV6-2 or TRBV6-3 to TRBJ1-4; D is unresolved. The V gene's germline CDR1 is MNHEY and CDR2 SVGEGT. This CDR3 has 13 residues. V gave up 8 bases and J gave up 0 bases, with 7 bases separating them. CDR3 residues: CASCRATNEKLFF. The CDR3 DNA reads TGTGCCAGCTGTCGGGCAACTAATGAAAAACTGTTTTTT.

V gene TRBV11-3 combines with J gene TRBJ2-3, with TRBD2 matching over 8 bases. The CDR3 runs 18 residues. CDR1 and CDR2 from the germline V gene are SGHNT and YENEEA. J gave up 2 bases and V 3 bases, and 13 bases lay outside the gene matches. CDR3 residues: CASSLGLAGIPLTDTQYF. CDR3 bases: TGTGCCAGCAGCTTGGGGCTAGCGGGTATCCCGCTCACAGATACGCAGTATTTT. The whole variable domain, remainder taken from reference TRBV11-3 and TRBJ2-3, is EAGVVQSPRYKIIEKKQPVAFWCNPISGHNTLYWYLQNLGQGPELLIRYENEEAVDDSQLPKDRFSAERLKGVDSTLKIQPAELGDSAVYLCASSLGLAGIPLTDTQYFGPGTRLTVL.

The table lists this clonotype with a few counts. The chain recombines TRBV7-2 with TRBJ2-3; D may be TRBD1 or TRBD2 (6 bases each). In germline, CDR1 is SGHTA, CDR2 FQGNSA. V lost 4 bases to trimming and J lost 1 base, with 18 bases between them. This CDR3 comprises 17 residues. CDR3 residues: CASSSRLRGDRTDTQYF. CDR3 DNA: TGTGCCAGCAGCTCCCGGCTGAGGGGGGACCGCACAGATACGCAGTATTTT.

This clonotype was seen more than once but under ten times. The chain carries TRBV20-1 and TRBJ2-1; 12 nucleotides agree with TRBD2. From germline, CDR1 is DFQATT and CDR2 SNEGSKA (reference sequence). J gave up 6 bases and V 3 bases, and 6 bases lay outside the gene matches. The CDR3 is made up of 15 amino acids. The chain's CDR3 is CSARLAGGLFNEQFF. The CDR3 DNA is TGCAGTGCTAGGCTAGCGGGAGGGCTCTTCAATGAGCAGTTCTTC.

The table lists this clonotype with a few counts. The chain combines TRBV7-8 with TRBJ2-1, with a tentative D call TRBD2 (6 bases). This CDR3 is built from 16 residues. Trimming removed 5 bases at V and 5 bases at J, with 19 bases between. Per the germline V gene, CDR1 is SGHVS and CDR2 is FQNEAQ. CDR3 DNA: TGTGCCAGCAGCCCGAACGTCTGGGGGGAAAACAATGAGCAGTTCTTC. Encoded protein: CASSPNVWGENNEQFF.

CDR3 loop: CASSKLPSGGYNEQFF. DNA of the CDR3: TGTGCCAGTAGTAAGCTCCCAAGCGGGGGGTACAATGAGCAGTTCTTC. This chain links TRBV19 with TRBJ2-1; 9 nucleotides agree with TRBD2. The CDR3 extends over 16 amino acids. Germline trimming cut 4 bases from V and 4 bases from J; bases unmatched to any gene: 8. Germline CDR1 and CDR2: LNHDA and SQIVND (reference sequence).

This clonotype was recorded a few times. The CDR3 DNA is TGTGCCAGCAGTTACGCTAGCGGGAGGCCCCAGAATACGCAGTATTTT. Protein sequence: CASSYASGRPQNTQYF. The chain employs TRBV6-2 or TRBV6-3 and TRBJ2-3, with TRBD2 identical over 11 bases. From germline, CDR1 is MNHEY and CDR2 SVGEGT. J lost 7 bases, V lost 2 bases, and 8 bases had no gene match. The CDR3 covers 16 residues.

This clonotype was counted between two and nine times. This chain joins TRBV7-2 and TRBJ2-1; D gene unclear. Germline V gene sequence: CDR1 SGHTA, CDR2 FQGNSA. This CDR3 is built from 12 residues. The ends were cut back, 1 base at V and 7 bases at J, with 5 bases in the middle. CDR3: CASSLGSNEQFF. The CDR3 DNA reads as TGTGCCAGCAGCTTAGGATCTAATGAGCAGTTCTTC.